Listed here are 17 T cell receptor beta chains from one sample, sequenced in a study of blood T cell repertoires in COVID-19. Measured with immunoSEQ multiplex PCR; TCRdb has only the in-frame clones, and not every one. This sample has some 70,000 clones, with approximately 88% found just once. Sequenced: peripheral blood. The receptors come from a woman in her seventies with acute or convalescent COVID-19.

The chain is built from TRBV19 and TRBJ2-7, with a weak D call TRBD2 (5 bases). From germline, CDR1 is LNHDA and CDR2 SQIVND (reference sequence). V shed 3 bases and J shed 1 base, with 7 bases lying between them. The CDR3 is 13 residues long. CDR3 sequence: CASSMSGSYEQYF. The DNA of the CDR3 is TGTGCCAGTAGTATGAGCGGATCCTACGAGCAGTACTTC.

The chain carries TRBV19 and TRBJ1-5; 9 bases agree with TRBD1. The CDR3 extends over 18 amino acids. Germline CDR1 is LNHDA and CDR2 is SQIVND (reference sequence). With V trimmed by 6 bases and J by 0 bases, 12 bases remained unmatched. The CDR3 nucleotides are TGTGCCAGTAGCACCGGGACAGGGCGTGCGGATAGCAATCAGCCCCAGCATTTT. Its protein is CASSTGTGRADSNQPQHF.

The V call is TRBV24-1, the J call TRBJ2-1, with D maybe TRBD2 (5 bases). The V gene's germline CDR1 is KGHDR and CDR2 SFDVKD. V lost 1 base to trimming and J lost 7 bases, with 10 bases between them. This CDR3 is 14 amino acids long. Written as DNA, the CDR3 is TGTGCCACCAGTGATTTCAGGACTCGGAATGAGCAGTTCTTC. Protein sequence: CATSDFRTRNEQFF.

The CDR3 sequence is CASSVSPRGAGAGEQYF. Written as DNA, the CDR3 is TGTGCCAGCAGTGTTTCCCCTCGCGGGGCGGGAGCGGGGGAGCAGTACTTC. J is TRBJ2-7 and V is TRBV2; 7 bases agree with TRBD2. Trimming removed 4 bases from V and 7 bases from J; junction bases left unmatched: 19. This CDR3 has 17 amino acids. Per germline, CDR1 SNHLY and CDR2 FYNNEI. The variable domain in full, completed from reference TRBV2 and TRBJ2-7, reads EPEVTQTPSHQVTQMGQEVILRCVPISNHLYFYWYRQILGQKVEFLVSFYNNEISEKSEIFDDQFSVERPDGSNFTLKIRSTKLEDSAMYFCASSVSPRGAGAGEQYFGPGTRLTVT.

CDR3 in amino acids: CASTQGANGNTIYF. The CDR3 bases are TGTGCCAGTACACAGGGGGCGAACGGAAACACCATATATTTT. V and J are TRBV11-2 and TRBJ1-3; 9 bases match TRBD1. The V and J ends lost 9 bases and 4 bases, in that order; junction bases with no gene match: 7. The CDR3 loop spans 14 amino acids. Germline CDR1 and CDR2: SGHAT and FQNNGV. The full variable domain, completed using reference TRBV11-2 and TRBJ1-3, is EAGVAQSPRYKIIEKRQSVAFWCNPISGHATLYWYQQILGQGPKLLIQFQNNGVVDDSQLPKDRFSAERLKGVDSTLKIQPAKLEDSAVYLCASTQGANGNTIYFGEGSWLTVV.

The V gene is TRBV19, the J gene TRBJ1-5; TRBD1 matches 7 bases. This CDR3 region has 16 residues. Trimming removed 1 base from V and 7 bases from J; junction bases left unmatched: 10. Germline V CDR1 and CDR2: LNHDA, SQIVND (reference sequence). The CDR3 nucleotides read TGTGCCAGTAGTATAGTAAACAGGGGAGCCAACCAGCCCCAGCATTTT. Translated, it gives CASSIVNRGANQPQHF.

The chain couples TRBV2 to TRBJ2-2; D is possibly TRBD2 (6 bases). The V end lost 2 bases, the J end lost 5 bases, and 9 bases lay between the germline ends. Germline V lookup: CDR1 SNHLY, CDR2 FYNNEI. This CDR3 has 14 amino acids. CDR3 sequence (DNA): TGTGCCAGCAGTGAAACGGAGGGGACCGGGGAGCTGTTTTTT. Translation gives CASSETEGTGELFF.

CDR3 sequence reads: CASRLQGAGTEAFF. The CDR3 bases are TGTGCCAGCAGACTACAGGGGGCCGGGACTGAAGCTTTCTTT. The rearrangement links TRBV6-1 to TRBJ1-1; the match to TRBD1 covers 9 bases. The CDR3 length is 14 residues. Germline values: CDR1 MNHNS, CDR2 SASEGT. V was pared by 6 bases and J by 5 bases, with 7 bases of the junction left unmatched.

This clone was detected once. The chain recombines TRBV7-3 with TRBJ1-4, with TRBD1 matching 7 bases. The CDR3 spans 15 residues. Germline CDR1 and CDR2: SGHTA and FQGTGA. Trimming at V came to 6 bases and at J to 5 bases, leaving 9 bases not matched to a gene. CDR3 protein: CASSFWTGGNEKLFF. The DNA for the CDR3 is TGTGCCAGCAGTTTCTGGACAGGCGGGAATGAAAAACTGTTTTTT.

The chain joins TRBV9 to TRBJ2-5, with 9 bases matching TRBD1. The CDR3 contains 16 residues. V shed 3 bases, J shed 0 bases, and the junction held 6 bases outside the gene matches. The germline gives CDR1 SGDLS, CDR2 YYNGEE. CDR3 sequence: CASSAMDRGHQETQYF. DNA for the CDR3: TGTGCCAGCAGCGCTATGGACAGGGGCCACCAAGAGACCCAGTACTTC. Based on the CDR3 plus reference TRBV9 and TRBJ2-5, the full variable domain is DSGVTQTPKHLITATGQRVTLRCSPRSGDLSVYWYQQSLDQGLQFLIQYYNGEERAKGNILERFSAQQFPDLHSELNLSSLELGDSALYFCASSAMDRGHQETQYFGPGTRLLVL.

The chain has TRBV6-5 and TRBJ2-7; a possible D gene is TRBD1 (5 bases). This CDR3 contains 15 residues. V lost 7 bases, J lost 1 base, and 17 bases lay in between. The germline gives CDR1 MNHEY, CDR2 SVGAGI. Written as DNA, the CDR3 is TGTGCCAGCACGGGCGGCCAGACAGCTTCCTACGAGCAGTACTTC. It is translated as CASTGGQTASYEQYF.

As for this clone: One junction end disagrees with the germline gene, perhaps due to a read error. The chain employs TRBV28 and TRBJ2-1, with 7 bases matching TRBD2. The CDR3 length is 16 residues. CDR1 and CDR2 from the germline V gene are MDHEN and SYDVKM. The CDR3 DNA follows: TGTGCCAGCCGTTTGGGGGGAGGGCTCCCCTACAATGAGCAGTTCTTC. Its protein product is CASRLGGGLPYNEQFF.

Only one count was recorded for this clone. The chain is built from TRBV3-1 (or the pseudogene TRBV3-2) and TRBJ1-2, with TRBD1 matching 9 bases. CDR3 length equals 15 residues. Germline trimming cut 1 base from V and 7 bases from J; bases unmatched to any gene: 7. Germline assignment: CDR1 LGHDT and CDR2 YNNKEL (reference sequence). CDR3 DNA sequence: TGTGCCAGCAGCCAAGCTAAAACAGGGGGCGGTGGCTACACCTTC. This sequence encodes CASSQAKTGGGGYTF.

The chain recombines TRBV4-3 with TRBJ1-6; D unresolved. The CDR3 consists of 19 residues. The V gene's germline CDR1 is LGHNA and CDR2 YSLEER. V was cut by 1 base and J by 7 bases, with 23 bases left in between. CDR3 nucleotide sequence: TGCGCCAGCAGCCAAGGTCTAGAAAGGAGCCCCATGCAAAATTCACCCCTCCACTTT. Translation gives CASSQGLERSPMQNSPLHF.

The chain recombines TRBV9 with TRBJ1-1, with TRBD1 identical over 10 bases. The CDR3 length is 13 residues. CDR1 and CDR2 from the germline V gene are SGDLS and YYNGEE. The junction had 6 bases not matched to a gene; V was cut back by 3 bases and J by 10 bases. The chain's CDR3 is CASSAADRGRAFF. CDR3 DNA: TGTGCCAGCAGCGCAGCTGACAGGGGGCGAGCTTTCTTT.

CDR3 DNA: TGTGCCAGTAGTAGCAGGGCCTTCTCTGGAAACACCATATATTTT. Its protein product is CASSSRAFSGNTIYF. The gene calls are TRBV19 and TRBJ1-3; D possibly corresponds to TRBD1 (5 bases). Germline V gives CDR1 LNHDA, CDR2 SQIVND (reference sequence). The CDR3 spans 15 residues. Deletions cut 4 bases from V and 0 bases from J, with 10 bases between.

In nucleotides, the CDR3 is TGTGCCAGTAGTATGGGGGCCTGGACCGGGGAGCTGTTTTTT. This encodes CASSMGAWTGELFF. J is TRBJ2-2 and V is TRBV19; D might be TRBD1 (6 bases). CDR1 is LNHDA and CDR2 is SQIVND in the germline V gene (reference sequence). With 3 bases removed from V and 5 bases from J, the gap between germline ends came to 10 bases. CDR3 length: 14 amino acids.